This T cell receptor beta chain is from a study of T cell changes during pregnancy in multiple sclerosis. Germline lookup yields CDR1 SGHNT and CDR2 YYREEE (reference sequence). The V end lost 4 bases, the J end lost 3 bases, and 12 bases lay between the germline ends. CDR3 length: 14 amino acids. Clones were sequenced by immunoSEQ multiplex PCR, and TCRdb holds only the in-frame ones, with some missing. The sample consists of tens of thousands of clones, 93% of them appearing once. The rearrangement uses TRBV5-4 and TRBJ2-3; no firm D call. This material consisted of CD8+ T cells from peripheral blood mononuclear cells, taken in the third trimester of pregnancy. This TCR came from a female donor with multiple sclerosis, enrolled in a pregnancy study. The CDR3 is CASSLRIGTDTQYF. The DNA for the CDR3 is TGTGCCAGCAGCCTGCGTATCGGTACAGATACGCAGTATTTT.